Sequencing of this T cell receptor (beta chain) was carried out in a study of shared clonotypes between healthy human individuals. Cells designated naive CD8 were CD45RO-negative and were positively selected for CCR7, with terminally differentiated effector memory CD45RA+ cells excluded. Trimming removed 5 bases from V and 2 bases from J; junction bases left unmatched: 12. Germline V gene lookup returns CDR1 SEHNR and CDR2 FQNEAQ (reference sequence). CDR3 length: 16 residues. The protocol was immunoSEQ multiplex PCR, while the TCRdb copy is restricted to in-frame clones and leaves out a portion. The sample holds a few hundred thousand clones; over 95% are singletons and the top ten take roughly 0.1%.

The V call is TRBV7-9, the J call TRBJ2-7; 7 nucleotides align to TRBD1. The specimen was naive CD8+ T cells sorted from blood. This sequence originates from a woman aged 25 to 39 in good health. The CDR3: CASSPPSGQGAYEQYF. CDR3 coding DNA: TGTGCCAGCAGCCCCCCCTCCGGGCAGGGGGCCTACGAGCAGTACTTC.